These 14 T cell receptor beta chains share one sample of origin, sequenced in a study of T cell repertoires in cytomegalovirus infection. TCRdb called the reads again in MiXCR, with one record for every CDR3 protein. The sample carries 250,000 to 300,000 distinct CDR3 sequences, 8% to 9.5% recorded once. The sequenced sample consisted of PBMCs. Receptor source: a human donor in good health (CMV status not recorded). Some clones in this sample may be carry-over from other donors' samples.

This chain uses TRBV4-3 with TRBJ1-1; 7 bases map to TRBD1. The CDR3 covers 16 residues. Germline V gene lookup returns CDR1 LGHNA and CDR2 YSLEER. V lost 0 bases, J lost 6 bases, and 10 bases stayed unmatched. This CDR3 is CASSQDPTGTRAEAFF. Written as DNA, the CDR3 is TGCGCCAGCAGCCAAGATCCGACAGGGACGCGAGCTGAAGCTTTCTTT.

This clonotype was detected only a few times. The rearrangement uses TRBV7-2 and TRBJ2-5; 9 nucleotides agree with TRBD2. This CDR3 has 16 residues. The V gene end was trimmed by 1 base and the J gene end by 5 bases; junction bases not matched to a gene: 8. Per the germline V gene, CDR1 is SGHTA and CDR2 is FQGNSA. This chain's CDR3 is CASSLVPAGGVETQYF. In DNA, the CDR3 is TGTGCCAGCAGCTTAGTTCCAGCGGGGGGTGTGGAGACCCAGTACTTC.

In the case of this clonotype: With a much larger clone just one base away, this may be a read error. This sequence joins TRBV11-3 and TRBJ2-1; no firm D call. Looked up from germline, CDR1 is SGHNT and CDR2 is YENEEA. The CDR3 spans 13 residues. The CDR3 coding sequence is TGTGTCAGCAGCTTAGTCCTGGGAAATGAGCAGTTCTTC. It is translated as CVSSLVLGNEQFF.

This CDR3 is CASRDLDRGWEKLFF. The CDR3 DNA reads TGCGCCAGCAGGGACCTAGACAGGGGATGGGAAAAACTGTTTTTT. This sequence joins TRBV10-2 and TRBJ1-4; 8 positions agree with TRBD1. There are 15 residues in the CDR3. The V gene end was trimmed by 6 bases and the J gene end by 8 bases; junction bases not matched to a gene: 11. Looked up from germline, CDR1 is WSHSY and CDR2 is SAAADI.

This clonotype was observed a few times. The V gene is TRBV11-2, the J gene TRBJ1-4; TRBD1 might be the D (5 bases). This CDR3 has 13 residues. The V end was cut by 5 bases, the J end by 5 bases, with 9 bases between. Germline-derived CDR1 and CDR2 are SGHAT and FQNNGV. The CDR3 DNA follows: TGTGCCAGCAGCGGGGGGATGAATGAAAAACTGTTTTTT. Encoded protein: CASSGGMNEKLFF. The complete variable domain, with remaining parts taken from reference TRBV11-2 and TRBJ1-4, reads EAGVAQSPRYKIIEKRQSVAFWCNPISGHATLYWYQQILGQGPKLLIQFQNNGVVDDSQLPKDRFSAERLKGVDSTLKIQPAKLEDSAVYLCASSGGMNEKLFFGSGTQLSVL.

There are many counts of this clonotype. CDR3 amino acids: CASSHGTPQETQYF. For the CDR3, the DNA is TGTGCCAGCAGCCATGGGACACCCCAAGAGACCCAGTACTTC. This chain links TRBV7-2 with TRBJ2-5, with D tentatively TRBD1 (6 bases). Germline V gene lookup returns CDR1 SGHTA and CDR2 FQGNSA. The CDR3 covers 14 residues. With 5 bases removed from V and 1 base from J, the gap between germline ends came to 11 bases. The whole variable domain, filled in from reference TRBV7-2 and TRBJ2-5, reads GAGVSQSPSNKVTEKGKDVELRCDPISGHTALYWYRQSLGQGLEFLIYFQGNSAPDKSGLPSDRFSAERTGGSVSTLTIQRTQQEDSAVYLCASSHGTPQETQYFGPGTRLLVL.

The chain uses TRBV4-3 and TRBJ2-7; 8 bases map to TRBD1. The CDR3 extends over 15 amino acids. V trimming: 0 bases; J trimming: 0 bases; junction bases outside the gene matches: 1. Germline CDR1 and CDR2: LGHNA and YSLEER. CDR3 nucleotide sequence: TGCGCCAGCAGCCAAGATCAGGGGGCCTCCTACGAGCAGTACTTC. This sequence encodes CASSQDQGASYEQYF.

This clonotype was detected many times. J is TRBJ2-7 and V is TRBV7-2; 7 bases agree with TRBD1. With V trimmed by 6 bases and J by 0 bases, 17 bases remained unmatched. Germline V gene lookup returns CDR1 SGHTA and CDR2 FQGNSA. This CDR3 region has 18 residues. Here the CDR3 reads CASSTSPDRADFSYEQYF. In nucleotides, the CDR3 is TGTGCCAGCAGTACTTCACCTGACAGGGCCGACTTCTCCTACGAGCAGTACTTC.

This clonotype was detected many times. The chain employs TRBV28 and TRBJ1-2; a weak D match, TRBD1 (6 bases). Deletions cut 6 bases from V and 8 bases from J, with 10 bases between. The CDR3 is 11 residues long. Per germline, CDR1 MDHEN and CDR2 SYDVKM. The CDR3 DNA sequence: TGTGCCAGCAGCAACAGGGACGGCTACACCTTC. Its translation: CASSNRDGYTF.

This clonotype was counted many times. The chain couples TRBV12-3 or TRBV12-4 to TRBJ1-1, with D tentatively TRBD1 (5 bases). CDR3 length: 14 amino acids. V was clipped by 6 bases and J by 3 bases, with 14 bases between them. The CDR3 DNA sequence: TGTGCCAGCAGGACTCAGGGAGGTTACACTGAAGCTTTCTTT. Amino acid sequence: CASRTQGGYTEAFF.

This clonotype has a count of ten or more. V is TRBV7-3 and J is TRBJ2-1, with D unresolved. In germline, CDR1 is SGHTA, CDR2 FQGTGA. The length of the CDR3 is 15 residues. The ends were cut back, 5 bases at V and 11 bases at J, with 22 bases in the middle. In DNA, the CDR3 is TGTGCCAGCAGCCGCATCTCATCTGGGTCTGACCAGCAGTTCTTC. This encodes CASSRISSGSDQQFF.

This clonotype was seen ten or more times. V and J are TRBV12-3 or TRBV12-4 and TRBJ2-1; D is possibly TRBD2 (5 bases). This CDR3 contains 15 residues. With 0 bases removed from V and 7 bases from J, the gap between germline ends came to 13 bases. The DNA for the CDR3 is TGTGCCAGCAGTTTAGCGGGAGTACAAGGGAATGAGCAGTTCTTC. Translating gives CASSLAGVQGNEQFF.

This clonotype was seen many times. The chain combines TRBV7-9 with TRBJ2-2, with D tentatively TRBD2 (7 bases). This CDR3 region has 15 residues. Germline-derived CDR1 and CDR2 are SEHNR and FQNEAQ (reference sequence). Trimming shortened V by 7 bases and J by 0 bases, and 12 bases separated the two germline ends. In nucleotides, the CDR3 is TGTGCCAGCACCCGGGGGGCAGCGAACACCGGGGAGCTGTTTTTT. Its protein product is CASTRGAANTGELFF. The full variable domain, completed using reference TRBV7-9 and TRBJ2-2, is DTGVSQNPRHKITKRGQNVTFRCDPISEHNRLYWYRQTLGQGPEFLTYFQNEAQLEKSRLLSDRFSAERPKGSFSTLEIQRTEQGDSAMYLCASTRGAANTGELFFGEGSRLTVL.

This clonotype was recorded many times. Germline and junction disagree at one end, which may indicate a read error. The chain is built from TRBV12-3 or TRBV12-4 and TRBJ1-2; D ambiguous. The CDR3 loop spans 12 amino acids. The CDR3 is CASSLERYGYTF. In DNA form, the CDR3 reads TGTGCCAGCAGCTTAGAACGTTATGGCTACACCTTC.